One and the same sample provided the 9 T cell receptor beta chains below, sequenced in a study of blood T cell repertoires in COVID-19. Only in-frame clones appear in the TCRdb table, and some are missing; sequencing was by immunoSEQ multiplex PCR. Seen here are 500,000 to 600,000 clones, 85% to 90% observed once, and the top ten hold 7.5% to 9%. The sequenced sample was peripheral blood. The receptors shown here come from a woman aged 45-65 years with COVID-19, enrolled during active disease.

This clone was picked up one time. V usage is TRBV3-1 (or the pseudogene TRBV3-2) and J usage is TRBJ2-5, with 8 bases identical to TRBD2. CDR3 length: 16 residues. Germline-derived CDR1 and CDR2 are LGHDT and YNNKEL (reference sequence). V lost 3 bases and J lost 1; bases outside the gene matches: 7. For the CDR3, the DNA is TGTGCCAGCAGCCAGGGGCGGGGGGCTTTCCAAGAGACCCAGTACTTC. Its translation: CASSQGRGAFQETQYF.

The rearrangement joins TRBV5-1 to TRBJ1-1, with D maybe TRBD1 (5 bases). V lost 4 bases to trimming and J lost 1 base, with 14 bases between them. Looked up from germline, CDR1 is SGHRS and CDR2 is YFSETQ. The CDR3 sequence is 15 residues long. The CDR3 region has the DNA TGCGCCAGCAGCCCACCGGGGGGAGAGAACACTGAAGCTTTCTTT. Protein: CASSPPGGENTEAFF.

DNA of the CDR3: TGTGCCAGCAGCGCCTGGACAGGGGGTGCTTATGGCTACACCTTC. The encoded protein is CASSAWTGGAYGYTF. J is TRBJ1-2 and V is TRBV9; TRBD1 matches 10 bases. Germline lookup yields CDR1 SGDLS and CDR2 YYNGEE. V dropped 3 bases and J dropped 5; count of bases not matched to a gene: 7. This CDR3 is 15 amino acids long.

The chain links TRBV3-1 (or the pseudogene TRBV3-2) to TRBJ2-1; D is undetermined. Germline values: CDR1 LGHDT, CDR2 YNNKEL (reference sequence). The germline V and J ends were trimmed by 4 bases and 7 bases, with 23 bases remaining between them. This CDR3 spans 17 amino acids. Written as DNA, the CDR3 is TGTGCCAGCAGCCGCTTCTCGTCCCTTGAGGAAGAAAATGAGCAGTTCTTC. Amino acids: CASSRFSSLEEENEQFF.

Only a few counts were recorded for this clone. This chain joins TRBV6-5 and TRBJ2-2; 7 bases are shared with TRBD2. Per germline, CDR1 MNHEY and CDR2 SVGAGI. The CDR3 covers 14 residues. After removal of 6 bases from V and 7 bases from J, the junction contained 8 bases not matched to a gene. Written as DNA, the CDR3 is TGTGCCAGCAGGCCTGGCCGGACTAGCGGGGAGCTGTTTTTT. Protein: CASRPGRTSGELFF.

This chain uses TRBV2 with TRBJ2-5; 9 bases map to TRBD2. Looked up from germline, CDR1 is SNHLY and CDR2 is FYNNEI. V was clipped by 4 bases and J by 2 bases; unmatched bases: 8. The CDR3 runs to 16 residues. The CDR3 DNA sequence: TGTGCCAGCAGTGGTCCAGCGGGGGGACTACAAGAGACCCAGTACTTC. Its protein is CASSGPAGGLQETQYF. Filled out from reference TRBV2 and TRBJ2-5, the complete variable domain reads EPEVTQTPSHQVTQMGQEVILRCVPISNHLYFYWYRQILGQKVEFLVSFYNNEISEKSEIFDDQFSVERPDGSNFTLKIRSTKLEDSAMYFCASSGPAGGLQETQYFGPGTRLLVL.

The V call is TRBV28, the J call TRBJ1-1, with D hard to call. This CDR3 region has 12 residues. Germline V CDR1 and CDR2: MDHEN, SYDVKM. V was shortened by 11 bases and J by 0 bases, with 10 bases between the two germline ends. The CDR3 coding sequence is TGTGCCGGACGAGGGCTGAACACTGAAGCTTTCTTT. It yields the protein CAGRGLNTEAFF.

This chain uses TRBV6-5 with TRBJ1-2; 10 bases align to TRBD1. The CDR3 runs 12 residues. V was pared by 9 bases and J by 6 bases, with 4 bases of the junction left unmatched. CDR1 is MNHEY, CDR2 SVGAGI, per germline. CDR3 amino acids: CARRDRGNGYTF. CDR3 nucleotides: TGTGCCAGACGGGACAGGGGAAATGGCTACACCTTC.

V is TRBV18 and J is TRBJ1-2, with 7 positions matching TRBD1. Germline V lookup: CDR1 KGHSH, CDR2 LQKENI. CDR3 length: 13 amino acids. V gave up 3 bases and J gave up 2 bases; unmatched junction bases: 0. The CDR3 protein is CASSPGQNYGYTF. The CDR3 bases are TGTGCCAGCTCACCGGGACAGAACTATGGCTACACCTTC.